This T cell receptor (beta chain) was sequenced during a study of blood T cell repertoires in COVID-19. Generated by immunoSEQ multiplex PCR, the TCRdb table keeps only in-frame clones and is missing some. The table shows over 350,000 clones, with approximately 90% occurring only once. Germline lookup yields CDR1 MNHEY and CDR2 SMNVEV (reference sequence). V lost 6 bases, J lost 10 bases, and 15 bases stayed unmatched. There are 17 residues in the CDR3. The chain has TRBV27 and TRBJ1-4; 12 bases are shared with TRBD1. The sample comprised peripheral blood. This TCR was recovered from a woman in her twenties or thirties with acute or convalescent COVID-19. The CDR3 DNA reads TGTGCCAGCAGCACGACGGGACAGGGGGCCCGGGGGGGAAAACTGTTTTTT. Its translation: CASSTTGQGARGGKLFF.